This TCR beta chain was identified in a study of blood T cell repertoires in COVID-19. The method was immunoSEQ multiplex PCR; TCRdb's version includes in-frame clones alone and lacks a portion of them. The table includes 95,000 or so clones, 81% detected once. Trimming took off 1 base at V and 5 bases at J, with 8 bases between the two ends. The CDR3 has 12 amino acids. Per the germline V gene, CDR1 is GTSNPN and CDR2 is SVGIG (reference sequence). This clone showed up just once. This receptor was identified in a man older than 75 with active or convalescent COVID-19. Sequencing was done on a sample of peripheral blood. The chain joins TRBV30 to TRBJ2-5; D call uncertain. The CDR3 loop is CAWSGQMETQYF. CDR3 coding DNA: TGTGCCTGGAGTGGGCAAATGGAGACCCAGTACTTC.